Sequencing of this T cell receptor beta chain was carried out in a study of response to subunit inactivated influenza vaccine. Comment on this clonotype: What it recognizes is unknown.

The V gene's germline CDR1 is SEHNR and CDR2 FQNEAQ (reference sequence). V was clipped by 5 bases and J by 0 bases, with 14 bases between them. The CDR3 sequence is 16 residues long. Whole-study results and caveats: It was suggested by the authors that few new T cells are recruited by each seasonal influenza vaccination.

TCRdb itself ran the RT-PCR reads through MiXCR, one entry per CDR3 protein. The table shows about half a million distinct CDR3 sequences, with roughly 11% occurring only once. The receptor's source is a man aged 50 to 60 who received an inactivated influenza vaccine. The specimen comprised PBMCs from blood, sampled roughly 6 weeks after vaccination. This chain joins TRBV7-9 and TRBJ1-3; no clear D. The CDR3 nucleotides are TGTGCCAGCAGCCCCGGAATCAAAACCTCTGGAAACACCATATATTTT. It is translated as CASSPGIKTSGNTIYF. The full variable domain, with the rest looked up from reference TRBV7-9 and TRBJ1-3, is DTGVSQNPRHKITKRGQNVTFRCDPISEHNRLYWYRQTLGQGPEFLTYFQNEAQLEKSRLLSDRFSAERPKGSFSTLEIQRTEQGDSAMYLCASSPGIKTSGNTIYFGEGSWLTVV.